This T cell receptor (beta chain) was sequenced for a study of spatial heterogeneity in lung cancer. Regarding this clonotype: Its antigen is undetermined.

TCRdb ran MiXCR on the 5' RACE reads and lists one entry per CDR3 protein. In the table there are 40,000 to 45,000 distinct CDR3 sequences, over 6.5% of which are singletons. The sample's time point: sample taken at primary tumor resection. Samples were donated by 72 untreated early-stage non-small cell lung cancer patients. Researchers sequenced whole RNA taken from tumor, nontumor lung or frozen PBMC without sorting. The length of the CDR3 is 15 residues. J was trimmed by 2 bases and V by 4 bases; bases with no gene match: 5. Germline CDR1 and CDR2: DFQATT and SNEGSKA (reference sequence). General study results and limits: Ubiquitous, expanded tumor-derived TCRs were more frequently observed in blood at resection than at follow-up.

Sequences were derived from PBMCs, sampled at surgery. This sequence was found in a female donor with early-stage non-small cell lung cancer. The rearrangement links TRBV20-1 to TRBJ1-3, with 10 nucleotides matching TRBD1. The CDR3 bases are TGCAGTGCTAAACCTGGGACAGGGGCTGGAAACACCATATATTTT. The encoded protein is CSAKPGTGAGNTIYF.